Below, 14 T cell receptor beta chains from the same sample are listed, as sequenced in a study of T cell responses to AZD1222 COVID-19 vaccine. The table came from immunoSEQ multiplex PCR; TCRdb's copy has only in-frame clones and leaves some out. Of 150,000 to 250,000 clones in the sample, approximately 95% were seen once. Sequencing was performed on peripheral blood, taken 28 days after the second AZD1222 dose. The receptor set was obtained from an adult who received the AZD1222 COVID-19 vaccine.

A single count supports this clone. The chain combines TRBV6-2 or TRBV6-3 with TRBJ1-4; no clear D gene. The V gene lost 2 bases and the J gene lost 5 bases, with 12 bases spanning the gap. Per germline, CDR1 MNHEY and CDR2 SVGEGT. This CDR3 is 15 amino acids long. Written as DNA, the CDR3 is TGTGCCAGCAGTTACGCTGGGCCCCCGAATGAAAAACTGTTTTTT. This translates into CASSYAGPPNEKLFF.

The CDR3 region is CASSPRDRGFGGYTF. The CDR3 DNA reads as TGTGCCAGCAGCCCCCGGGACAGGGGGTTCGGTGGCTACACCTTC. The chain has TRBV7-2 and TRBJ1-2, with 11 bases matching TRBD1. The CDR3 spans 15 residues. Germline loops: CDR1 SGHTA, CDR2 FQGNSA. The V segment lost 5 bases and the J segment 7 bases; nucleotides outside the gene matches: 9.

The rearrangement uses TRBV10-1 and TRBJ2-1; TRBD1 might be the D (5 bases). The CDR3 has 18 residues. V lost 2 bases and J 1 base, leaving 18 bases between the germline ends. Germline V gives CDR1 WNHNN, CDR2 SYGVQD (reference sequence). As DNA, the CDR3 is TGCGCCAGCAGTGAGCCGGGTTGGGGCGTGGGGTCCTACAATGAGCAGTTCTTC. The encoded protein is CASSEPGWGVGSYNEQFF.

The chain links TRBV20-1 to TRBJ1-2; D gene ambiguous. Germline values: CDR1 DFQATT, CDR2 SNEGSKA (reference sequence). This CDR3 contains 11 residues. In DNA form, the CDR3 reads TGCAGGGGAGTAGGGCCGGGGGGCTACACCTTC. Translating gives CRGVGPGGYTF.

CDR3 sequence reads: CASSFYRGRTEAFF. The CDR3 DNA reads as TGTGCCAGCAGCTTCTACAGGGGAAGGACTGAAGCTTTCTTT. V usage is TRBV7-8 and J usage is TRBJ1-1; 7 bases fit TRBD1. The length of the CDR3 is 14 residues. Germline V gene sequence: CDR1 SGHVS, CDR2 FQNEAQ. The trim removed 3 bases at V and 5 bases at J, leaving 6 bases unmatched.

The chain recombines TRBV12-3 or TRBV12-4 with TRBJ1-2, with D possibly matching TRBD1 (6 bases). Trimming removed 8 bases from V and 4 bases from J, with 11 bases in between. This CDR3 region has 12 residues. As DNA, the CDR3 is TGTGCCAGCTACAGGGTCGTCTATGGCTACACCTTC. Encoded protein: CASYRVVYGYTF.

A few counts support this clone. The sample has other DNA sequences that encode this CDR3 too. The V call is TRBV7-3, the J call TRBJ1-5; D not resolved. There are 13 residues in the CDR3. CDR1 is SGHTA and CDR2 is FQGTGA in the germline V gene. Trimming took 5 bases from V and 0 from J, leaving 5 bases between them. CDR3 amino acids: CASSKDSNQPQHF. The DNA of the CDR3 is TGTGCCAGCAGCAAAGATAGCAATCAGCCCCAGCATTTT.

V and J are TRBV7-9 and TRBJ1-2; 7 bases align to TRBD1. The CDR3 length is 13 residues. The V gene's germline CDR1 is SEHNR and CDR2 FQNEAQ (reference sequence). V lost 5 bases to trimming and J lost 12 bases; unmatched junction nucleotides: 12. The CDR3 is CASSLDREEKDTF. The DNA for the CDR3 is TGTGCCAGCAGCCTCGACAGGGAAGAGAAGGACACCTTC.

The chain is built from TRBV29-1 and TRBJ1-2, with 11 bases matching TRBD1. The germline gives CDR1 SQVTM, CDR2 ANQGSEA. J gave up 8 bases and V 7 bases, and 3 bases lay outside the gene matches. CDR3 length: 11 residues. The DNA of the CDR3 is TGCAGCGCGGACAGGGGGCTCGGCTACACCTTC. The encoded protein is CSADRGLGYTF.

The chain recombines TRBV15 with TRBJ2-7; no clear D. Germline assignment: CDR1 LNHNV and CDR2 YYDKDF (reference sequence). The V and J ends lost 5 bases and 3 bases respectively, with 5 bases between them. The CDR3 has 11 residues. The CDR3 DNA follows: TGTGCCACCAGCGAAAACTACGAGCAGTACTTC. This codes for CATSENYEQYF.

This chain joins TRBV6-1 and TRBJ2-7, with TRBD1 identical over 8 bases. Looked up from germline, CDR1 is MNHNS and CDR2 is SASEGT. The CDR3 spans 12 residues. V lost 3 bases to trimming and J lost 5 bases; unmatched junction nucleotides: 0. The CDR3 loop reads CASSETGDEQYF. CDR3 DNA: TGTGCCAGCAGTGAGACAGGGGACGAGCAGTACTTC.

The CDR3 DNA reads TGCGCCAGCAGCCAAGAACAGGGGGCGTCTGAAGCTTTCTTT. It yields the protein CASSQEQGASEAFF. The chain has TRBV4-1 and TRBJ1-1; 9 positions agree with TRBD1. The CDR3 covers 14 residues. The junction had 2 bases not matched to a gene; V was cut back by 0 bases and J by 6 bases. The germline CDR1 and CDR2 sequences are MGHRA and YSYEKL.

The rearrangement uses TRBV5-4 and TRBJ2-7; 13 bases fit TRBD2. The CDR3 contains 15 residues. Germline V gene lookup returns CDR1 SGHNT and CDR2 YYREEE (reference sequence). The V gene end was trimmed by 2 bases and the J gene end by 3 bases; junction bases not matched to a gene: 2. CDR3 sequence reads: CASSFGTSGDYEQYF. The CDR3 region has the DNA TGTGCCAGCAGCTTCGGGACTAGCGGGGACTACGAGCAGTACTTC. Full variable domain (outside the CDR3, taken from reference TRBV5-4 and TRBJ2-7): ETGVTQSPTHLIKTRGQQVTLRCSSQSGHNTVSWYQQALGQGPQFIFQYYREEENGRGNFPPRFSGLQFPNYSSELNVNALELDDSALYLCASSFGTSGDYEQYFGPGTRLTVT.

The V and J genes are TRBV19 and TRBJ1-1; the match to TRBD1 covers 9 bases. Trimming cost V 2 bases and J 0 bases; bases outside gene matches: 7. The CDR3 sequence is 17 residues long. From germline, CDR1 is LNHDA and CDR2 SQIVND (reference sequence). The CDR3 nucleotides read TGTGCCAGTAGTATACAGGGACAGGGATTACTGAACACTGAAGCTTTCTTT. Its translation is CASSIQGQGLLNTEAFF. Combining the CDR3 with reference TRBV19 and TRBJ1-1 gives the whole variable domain DGGITQSPKYLFRKEGQNVTLSCEQNLNHDAMYWYRQDPGQGLRLIYYSQIVNDFQKGDIAEGYSVSREKKESFPLTVTSAQKNPTAFYLCASSIQGQGLLNTEAFFGQGTRLTVV.